The rows below give T cell receptor beta chains drawn from one sample of a study of blood T cell repertoires in COVID-19. Measured with immunoSEQ multiplex PCR; TCRdb has only the in-frame clones, and not every one. The sample includes some 59,000 clones, 90% of them seen just once. The material sequenced was peripheral blood. The origin of the receptors is a man between 50 and 59 years old with acute or convalescent COVID-19. The CDR3 runs from the conserved cysteine through the conserved F or W. The order of the fields is V gene, clone size, D gene, J gene, CDR3 protein, CDR3 DNA. A D gene is named only where the DNA matches it firmly. A row's size may be missing; if present it is once, few, many or a size class.

TRBV4-1	few	TRBD1	TRBJ2-7	CASSHYPTGGDSEQYF	TGCGCCAGCAGCCACTACCCGACAGGGGGAGATAGCGAGCAGTACTTC
TRBV5-6	-	-	TRBJ2-7	CASSLEHDEQYF	TGTGCCAGCAGCTTGGAACACGACGAGCAGTACTTC
TRBV30	-	TRBD2	TRBJ2-5	CAWRLAAAGKTQYF	TGTGCCTGGAGACTAGCGGCAGCGGGAAAGACCCAGTACTTC
TRBV5-6	-	TRBD2	TRBJ2-7	CASSLLAGGSYEQYF	TGTGCCAGCAGCTTGTTAGCGGGAGGCTCATACGAGCAGTACTTC
TRBV21-1	-	-	TRBJ2-7	CASRGTSGTLTYEQYF	TGTGCCAGCAGGGGGACTAGCGGGACCCTTACCTACGAGCAGTACTTC
TRBV28	-	-	TRBJ1-1	CASSPPVQNTEAFF	TGTGCCAGCAGTCCACCGGTCCAGAACACTGAAGCTTTCTTT
TRBV5-1	-	TRBD1	TRBJ2-7	CASSLNAGTGDYEQYF	TGCGCCAGCAGCTTAAACGCCGGGACAGGCGACTACGAGCAGTACTTC
TRBV18	-	TRBD1	TRBJ2-5	CASSPTNRGSETQYF	TGTGCCAGCTCACCTACAAACAGGGGATCAGAGACCCAGTACTTC
TRBV2	-	TRBD2	TRBJ2-5	CASRVQGLAEETQYF	TGTGCCAGCCGCGTCCAGGGACTAGCGGAAGAGACCCAGTACTTC
TRBV3-1/TRBV3-2	-	-	TRBJ2-7	CASSQDRSDEQYF	TGTGCCAGCAGCCAAGATCGGAGCGACGAGCAGTACTTC
TRBV2	-	TRBD1	TRBJ1-1	CASGGTGAMNTEAFF	TGTGCCAGCGGGGGGACAGGAGCGATGAACACTGAAGCTTTCTTT
TRBV10-3	-	-	TRBJ2-4	CAISEFGGAENIQYF	TGTGCCATCAGTGAGTTCGGCGGGGCGGAAAACATTCAGTACTTC
TRBV5-6	few	TRBD2	TRBJ2-7	CASSGTGGPYEQYF	TGTGCCAGCAGCGGGACGGGAGGCCCCTACGAGCAGTACTTC
TRBV30	once	-	TRBJ1-1	CAWRQTEAFF	TGTGCCTGGAGACAAACTGAAGCTTTCTTT
TRBV30	-	-	TRBJ1-3	CAWSVGRGNTIYF	TGTGCCTGGAGTGTAGGGAGAGGGAACACCATATATTTT
TRBV5-1	-	TRBD2	TRBJ2-5	CASSLGLAGGETQYF	TGCGCCAGCAGCTTGGGACTAGCGGGAGGAGAGACCCAGTACTTC
TRBV27	once	TRBD1	TRBJ2-7	CASSPLGTGSHEQYF	TGTGCCAGCAGTCCGCTGGGGACAGGGTCCCACGAGCAGTACTTC
TRBV6-5	-	TRBD2	TRBJ2-1	CASSLAGVGYNEQFF	TGTGCCAGCAGTTTAGCGGGAGTAGGCTACAATGAGCAGTTCTTC
TRBV5-8	-	-	TRBJ2-7	CASSLGPWGTGRHEQYF	TGTGCCAGCAGCTTGGGCCCTTGGGGGACTGGGCGGCACGAGCAGTACTTC
TRBV6-6	-	-	TRBJ1-1	CASSNDRGTNTEAFF	TGTGCCAGCAGCAACGACCGGGGGACGAACACTGAAGCTTTCTTT
TRBV6-5	-	-	TRBJ2-1	CASSYSSHSSYNEQFF	TGTGCCAGCAGTTACTCGTCCCACAGCTCCTACAATGAGCAGTTCTTC
TRBV9	-	TRBD2	TRBJ2-3	CASSPSGSTDTQYF	TGTGCCAGCAGCCCTAGCGGGAGCACAGATACGCAGTATTTT
TRBV27	-	TRBD1	TRBJ2-5	CASSLRGQGTREYQETQYF	TGTGCCAGCAGTTTGAGGGGACAGGGGACTAGAGAATACCAAGAGACCCAGTACTTC
TRBV29-1	few	-	TRBJ2-3	CSGTVNGVRADTQYF	TGCAGCGGAACCGTTAACGGCGTGAGGGCGGATACGCAGTATTTT
TRBV9	-	TRBD2	TRBJ2-1	CASSPRSWGGSYNEQFF	TGTGCCAGCAGCCCCCGTAGTTGGGGGGGCTCCTACAATGAGCAGTTCTTC
TRBV11-2	once	-	TRBJ1-1	CASSLVPGSLTEAFF	TGTGCCAGCAGCTTAGTTCCCGGGAGTCTCACTGAAGCTTTCTTT
TRBV6-1	-	TRBD2	TRBJ2-3	CASSGGGPSGSSDTQYF	TGTGCCAGCAGTGGGGGCGGGCCTAGCGGGAGTTCAGATACGCAGTATTTT
TRBV5-5	-	TRBD1	TRBJ1-2	CASTQTPGQGSNYGYTF	TGTGCCAGCACCCAAACCCCGGGACAGGGGTCTAACTATGGCTACACCTTC
TRBV14	-	-	TRBJ2-7	CASSQAGIKNYEQYF	TGTGCCAGCAGCCAAGCGGGAATCAAGAACTACGAGCAGTACTTC
TRBV11-3	-	TRBD2	TRBJ2-7	CASSLASGSYEQYF	TGTGCCAGCAGCTTGGCTAGCGGGAGTTACGAGCAGTACTTC
TRBV5-1	-	TRBD1	TRBJ2-7	CASSTNRGLRHEQYF	TGCGCCAGCAGCACCAACAGGGGGCTACGGCACGAGCAGTACTTC
TRBV11-3	-	TRBD1	TRBJ1-2	CASSFSGGAYGYTF	TGTGCCAGCAGCTTTTCAGGGGGCGCCTATGGCTACACCTTC
TRBV5-1	-	-	TRBJ2-1	CASSYRGDNEQFF	TGCGCCAGCAGTTACCGGGGAGACAATGAGCAGTTCTTC
TRBV27	-	-	TRBJ2-1	CASSQSWVDFGNEQFF	-
TRBV29-1	-	-	TRBJ1-1	CSVEALTEAFF	TGCAGCGTTGAGGCCCTCACTGAAGCTTTCTTT
TRBV12-5	-	-	TRBJ2-2	CASGFAKDGIPGELFF	TGTGCTAGTGGTTTTGCCAAAGACGGGATCCCCGGGGAGCTGTTTTTT
TRBV24-1	-	-	TRBJ1-2	CATSDRSGFGYTF	TGTGCCACCAGTGACCGCTCAGGGTTTGGCTACACCTTC
TRBV10-3	-	TRBD1	TRBJ1-2	CAIRGGQGEGGYTF	TGTGCCATCAGAGGAGGACAGGGGGAAGGAGGCTACACCTTC
TRBV4-1	-	TRBD1	TRBJ2-5	CASSRRDSQETQYF	TGCGCCAGCAGCAGACGGGACAGTCAAGAGACCCAGTACTTC
TRBV2	-	-	TRBJ2-3	CASRVSTKGDTQYF	TGTGCCAGCCGGGTCTCAACGAAGGGGGATACGCAGTATTTT
TRBV19	-	-	TRBJ2-5	CASSIVGTPGQETQYF	TGTGCCAGTAGTATAGTCGGCACCCCAGGGCAAGAGACCCAGTACTTC
TRBV20-1	once	TRBD1	TRBJ2-7	CSASGQGRYEQYF	TGCAGTGCTAGTGGACAGGGGCGTTACGAGCAGTACTTC
TRBV19	once	-	TRBJ2-2	CASTPWDSETGELFF	TGTGCCAGTACCCCATGGGACTCTGAGACCGGGGAGCTGTTTTTT
TRBV24-1	-	-	TRBJ1-2	CATSDSIGAAGYTF	TGTGCCACCAGTGATTCTATAGGGGCGGCTGGCTACACCTTC
TRBV25-1	-	-	TRBJ2-7	CASSDLEEPYEQYF	TGTGCCAGCAGTGATCTGGAGGAACCCTACGAGCAGTACTTC
TRBV30	-	-	TRBJ2-3	CAWSVSLVADTQYF	TGTGCCTGGAGTGTATCGCTAGTCGCAGATACGCAGTATTTT
TRBV11-2	-	TRBD2	TRBJ2-1	CASSLAGSGGTNEQFF	TGTGCCAGCAGCTTAGCTGGTAGCGGGGGGACCAATGAGCAGTTCTTC
TRBV5-5	-	-	TRBJ2-3	CASSNFGVAGTDTQYF	TGTGCCAGCAGCAACTTCGGGGTAGCGGGCACAGATACGCAGTATTTT